The 12 T cell receptor beta chains listed next were all sequenced from one sample in a study of cytomegalovirus exposure and HLA in healthy donors. Primers included in the PCR were 60 Vbeta and 13 Jbeta primers. The table came from immunoSEQ multiplex PCR; TCRdb's copy has only in-frame clones and leaves some out. Of roughly 66,000 clones in the sample, less than 70% were seen once. Sequencing used PBMCs. Receptors were obtained from a woman in her 50s in good health and CMV-seronegative.

The chain joins TRBV5-1 to TRBJ1-3; D is undetermined. V dropped 4 bases and J dropped 0 bases, with 17 bases sitting between them. CDR1 is SGHRS and CDR2 is YFSETQ in the germline V gene. The CDR3 is made up of 17 amino acids. The CDR3 here is CASSQQPTTSSGNTIYF. DNA for the CDR3: TGCGCCAGCAGCCAGCAGCCGACAACGAGCTCTGGAAACACCATATATTTT.

The CDR3 protein is CASSYPQGVGNQPQHF. CDR3 nucleotide sequence: TGTGCCAGCAGTTACCCTCAGGGGGTGGGCAATCAGCCCCAGCATTTT. V and J are TRBV6-6 and TRBJ1-5, with 7 bases matching TRBD1. CDR3 length: 16 residues. J was trimmed by 2 bases and V by 2 bases; bases with no gene match: 6. Germline CDR1 reads MNHNY; CDR2 reads SVGAGI (reference sequence).

The chain has TRBV6-6 and TRBJ2-7; 8 nucleotides match TRBD1. Germline-derived CDR1 and CDR2 are MNHNY and SVGAGI (reference sequence). This CDR3 is built from 13 residues. The trim removed 0 bases at V and 5 bases at J, leaving 0 bases unmatched. CDR3 loop: CASSYSTGDEQYF. CDR3 DNA sequence: TGTGCCAGCAGTTACTCGACAGGGGACGAGCAGTACTTC.

This chain joins TRBV7-9 and TRBJ2-3; 13 nucleotides align to TRBD2. From germline, CDR1 is SEHNR and CDR2 FQNEAQ (reference sequence). The CDR3 runs 17 residues. Germline trimming cut 6 bases from V and 4 bases from J; bases unmatched to any gene: 10. CDR3 protein: CASRPTSGRAKSDTQYF. In nucleotides, the CDR3 is TGTGCCAGCAGACCTACTAGCGGGAGGGCCAAGTCAGATACGCAGTATTTT.

The chain is built from TRBV14 and TRBJ1-2; the D gene is possibly TRBD1 (6 bases). CDR1 and CDR2 from the germline V gene are SGHDN and FVKESK. The CDR3 sequence is 12 residues long. V gave up 0 bases and J gave up 14 bases, with 13 bases separating them. The CDR3 DNA reads as TGTGCCAGCAGCCAAGAGGCAGGGGTTTGGACCTTC. Translation gives CASSQEAGVWTF. Full variable domain (outside the CDR3, taken from reference TRBV14 and TRBJ1-2): EAGVTQFPSHSVIEKGQTVTLRCDPISGHDNLYWYRRVMGKEIKFLLHFVKESKQDESGMPNNRFLAERTGGTYSTLKVQPAELEDSGVYFCASSQEAGVWTFGSGTRLTVV.

This sequence joins TRBV18 and TRBJ1-5; TRBD1 might be the D (6 bases). CDR1 and CDR2 from the germline V gene are KGHSH and LQKENI. The CDR3 runs 15 residues. Trimming pared 5 bases from V and 0 bases from J, leaving 11 bases between. DNA for the CDR3: TGTGCCAGCTCATCTGGACAGTATAGCAATCAGCCCCAGCATTTT. This translates into CASSSGQYSNQPQHF. Looking up the rest from reference TRBV18 and TRBJ1-5 gives the full variable domain: NAGVMQNPRHLVRRRGQEARLRCSPMKGHSHVYWYRQLPEEGLKFMVYLQKENIIDESGMPKERFSAEFPKEGPSILRIQQVVRGDSAAYFCASSSGQYSNQPQHFGDGTRLSIL.

The chain employs TRBV1 and TRBJ2-3; TRBD2 reflects the table's D call only, with no check against the DNA. TRBV1 corresponds to a pseudogene. CDR3 size: 19 residues. The CDR3 sequence: CTSSQDFGWRHPRADTQYF. CDR3 bases: TGCACCAGCAGCCAAGATTTTGGGTGGAGGCACCCTCGGGCAGATACGCAGTATTTT.

The chain employs TRBV28 and TRBJ2-3; tentatively, D is TRBD2 (6 bases). The CDR3 sequence is 14 residues long. The ends were cut back, 6 bases at V and 1 base at J, with 11 bases in the middle. Germline loops: CDR1 MDHEN, CDR2 SYDVKM. CDR3 sequence (DNA): TGTGCCAGCAGCCCCGGGACTCGCACAGATACGCAGTATTTT. Its translation: CASSPGTRTDTQYF.

There are a few counts of this clone. J is TRBJ1-3 and V is TRBV25-1; possibly TRBD1 for D (5 bases). Germline V gives CDR1 MGHDK, CDR2 SYGVNS. Trimming cost V 0 bases and J 4 bases, with 10 bases left between them. The CDR3 runs 15 residues. This chain's CDR3 is CASSEYPGVGNTIYF. Written as DNA, the CDR3 is TGTGCCAGCAGTGAATATCCGGGGGTCGGAAACACCATATATTTT.

This clone was recorded a few times. This chain connects TRBV5-4 to TRBJ1-1; D is perhaps TRBD1 (5 bases). The CDR3 spans 14 residues. V lost 0 bases, J lost 0 bases, and 6 bases lay in between. Germline-derived CDR1 and CDR2 are SGHNT and YYREEE (reference sequence). The CDR3 DNA is TGTGCCAGCAGCTTGGGGGGCCTGAACACTGAAGCTTTCTTT. Translating gives CASSLGGLNTEAFF.

This clone was counted only a few times. The rearrangement uses TRBV5-1 and TRBJ2-7, with 13 nucleotides matching TRBD2. The CDR3 covers 15 residues. The V gene end was trimmed by 2 bases and the J gene end by 3 bases; junction bases not matched to a gene: 2. Germline V CDR1 and CDR2: SGHRS, YFSETQ. This CDR3 reads CASSFRTSGGYEQYF. The CDR3 nucleotides read TGCGCCAGCAGCTTTAGGACTAGCGGGGGCTACGAGCAGTACTTC.

This chain connects TRBV7-2 to TRBJ1-5; D perhaps matches TRBD1 (5 bases). Trimming took off 2 bases at V and 6 bases at J, with 11 bases between the two ends. The germline V gene has CDR1 SGHTA and CDR2 FQGNSA. The CDR3 has 14 residues. The CDR3 loop is CASSLRPQGQPQHF. The CDR3 nucleotides read TGTGCCAGCAGCTTAAGGCCTCAGGGTCAGCCCCAGCATTTT.